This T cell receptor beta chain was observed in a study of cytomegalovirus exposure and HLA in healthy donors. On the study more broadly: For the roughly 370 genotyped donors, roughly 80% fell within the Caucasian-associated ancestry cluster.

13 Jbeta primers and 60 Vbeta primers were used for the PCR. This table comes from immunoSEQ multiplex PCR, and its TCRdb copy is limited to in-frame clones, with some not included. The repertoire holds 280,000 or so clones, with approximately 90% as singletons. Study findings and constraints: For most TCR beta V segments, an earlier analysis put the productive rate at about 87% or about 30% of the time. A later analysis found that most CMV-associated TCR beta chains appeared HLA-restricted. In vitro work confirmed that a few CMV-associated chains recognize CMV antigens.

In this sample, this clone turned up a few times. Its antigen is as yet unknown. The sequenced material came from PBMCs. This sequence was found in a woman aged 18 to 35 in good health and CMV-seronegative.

CDR3 nucleotide sequence: TGTGCCAGCAGCCTAGGACAGGGCTTGGCCCTTAACTATGGCTACACCTTC. This codes for CASSLGQGLALNYGYTF. The rearrangement uses TRBV11-2 and TRBJ1-2; 8 nucleotides align to TRBD1. Looked up from germline, CDR1 is SGHAT and CDR2 is FQNNGV. This CDR3 is 17 amino acids long. The trim removed 5 bases at V and 1 base at J, leaving 12 bases unmatched.